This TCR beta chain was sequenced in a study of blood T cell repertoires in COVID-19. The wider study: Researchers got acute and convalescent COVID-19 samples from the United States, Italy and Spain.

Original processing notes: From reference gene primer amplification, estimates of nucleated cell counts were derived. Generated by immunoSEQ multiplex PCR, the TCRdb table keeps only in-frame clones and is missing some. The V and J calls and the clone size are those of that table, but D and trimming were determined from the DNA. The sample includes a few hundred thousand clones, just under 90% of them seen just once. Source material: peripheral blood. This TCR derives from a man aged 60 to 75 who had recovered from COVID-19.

The CDR3 loop is CASSFFASLSGANVLTF. Written as DNA, the CDR3 is TGCGCCAGCAGCTTCTTCGCCAGTCTCTCTGGGGCCAACGTCCTGACTTTC. V and J are TRBV5-1 and TRBJ2-6; D is uncertain. Per the germline V gene, CDR1 is SGHRS and CDR2 is YFSETQ. Trimming removed 2 bases at V and 0 bases at J, with 12 bases between. CDR3 length: 17 amino acids.